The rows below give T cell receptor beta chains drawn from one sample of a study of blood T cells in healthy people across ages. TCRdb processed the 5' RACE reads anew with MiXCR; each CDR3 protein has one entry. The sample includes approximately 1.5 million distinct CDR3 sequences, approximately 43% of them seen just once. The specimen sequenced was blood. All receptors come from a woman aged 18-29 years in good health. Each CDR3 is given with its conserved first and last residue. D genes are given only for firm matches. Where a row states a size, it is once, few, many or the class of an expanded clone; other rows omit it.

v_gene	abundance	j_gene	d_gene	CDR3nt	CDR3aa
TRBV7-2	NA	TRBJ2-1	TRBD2	TGTGCCAGCAGTTCTCGAAGGGCAGCGGGGGGTAAAAATGAGCAGTTCTTC	CASSSRRAAGGKNEQFF
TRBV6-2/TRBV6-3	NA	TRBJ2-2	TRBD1	TGTGCCACACGACAGGGCAACACCGGGGAGCTGTTTTTT	CATRQGNTGELFF
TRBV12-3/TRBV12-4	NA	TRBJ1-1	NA	TGTGCCAGCGCTGGACAGTTGAACACTGAAGCTTTCTTT	CASAGQLNTEAFF
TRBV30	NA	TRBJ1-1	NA	TGTGCCTGGAGTGTAACAATGAACACTGAAGCTTTCTTT	CAWSVTMNTEAFF
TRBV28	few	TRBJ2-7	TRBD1	TGTGCCAGCAGTTTATGGGGACAGCGGCCGTACGAGCAGTACTTC	CASSLWGQRPYEQYF
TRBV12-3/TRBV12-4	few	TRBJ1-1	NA	TGTGCCAGCAGTACAAGGACGTTTGGCGCTTTCTTT	CASSTRTFGAFF
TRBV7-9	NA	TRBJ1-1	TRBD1	TGTGCCAGCAGCTCCCAGGGGGGGACAGGAGCTTTCTTT	CASSSQGGTGAFF
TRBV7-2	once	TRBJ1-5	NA	TGTGCCAGCAGCCTATACGGGACGGAAAGCAATCAGCCCCAGCATTTT	CASSLYGTESNQPQHF
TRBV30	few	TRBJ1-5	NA	TGTGCCTGGAAAGGGTACGGGGATCAGCCCCAGCATTTT	CAWKGYGDQPQHF
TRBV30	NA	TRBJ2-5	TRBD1	TGTGCCTGGAGTCTAGGGACAGGCGCCGGGGAGACCCAGTACTTC	CAWSLGTGAGETQYF
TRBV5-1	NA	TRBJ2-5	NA	TGCGCCAGCAGCGCCACAGGGGAGGGAGAGACCCAGTACTTC	CASSATGEGETQYF
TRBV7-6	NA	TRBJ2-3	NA	TGTGCCAGCAGCCCAAACCTAGGTTACACGGATACGCAGTATTTT	CASSPNLGYTDTQYF
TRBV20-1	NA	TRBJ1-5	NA	TGCAGTGCTAGACCTCCCCGGGGGGGCCGGGGTCAGCCCCAGCATTTT	CSARPPRGGRGQPQHF
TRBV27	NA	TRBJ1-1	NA	TGTGCCAGCAGTCCGCACCCGGGACAGAACACTGAAGCTTTCTTT	CASSPHPGQNTEAFF
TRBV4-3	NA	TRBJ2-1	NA	TGCGCCAGCAGCCAAGATTGGGGGGCACCCTACAATGAGCAGTTCTTC	CASSQDWGAPYNEQFF
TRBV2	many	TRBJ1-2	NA	TGTGCCAGCAGTAAAGTAGACAGTCGAAACTATGGCTACACCTTC	CASSKVDSRNYGYTF
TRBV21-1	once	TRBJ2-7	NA	TGTGCCAGCAGCAAAGCTTTGAAAGCGGGAGGCTACAATGAGCAGTACTTC	CASSKALKAGGYNEQYF
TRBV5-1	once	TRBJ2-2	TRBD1	TGCGCCAGCAGCTTCCGCCAGGGGGATACCGGGGAGCTGTTTTTT	CASSFRQGDTGELFF
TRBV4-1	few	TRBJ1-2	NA	TGCGCCAGCAGCCAAGACCCAACCCGGGACAACTACTATGGCTACACCTTC	CASSQDPTRDNYYGYTF
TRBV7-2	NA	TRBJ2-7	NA	TGTGCCGGCAGCTTGGACTTCTCCTACGAGCAGTACTTC	CAGSLDFSYEQYF
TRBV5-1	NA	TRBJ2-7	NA	TGCGCCAGCAGCATGGACAACTCCTACGAGCAGTACTTC	CASSMDNSYEQYF
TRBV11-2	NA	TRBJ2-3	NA	TGTGCCAGCAGCTTCCAACCCCCATCGAGCCCCATTACAGATACGCAGTATTTT	CASSFQPPSSPITDTQYF
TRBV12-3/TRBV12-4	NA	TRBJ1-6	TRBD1	TGTGCCAGCAGTATCTGGACAGGACTTAATTCACCCCTCCACTTT	CASSIWTGLNSPLHF
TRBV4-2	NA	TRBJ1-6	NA	TGTGCCAGCAGCCAAGTTTCTTCACCCCTCCACTTT	CASSQVSSPLHF
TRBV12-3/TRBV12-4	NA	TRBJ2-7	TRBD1	TGTGCCAGCAAGGACAGGGAGTTTTACGAGCAGTACTTC	CASKDREFYEQYF
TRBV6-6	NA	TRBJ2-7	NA	TGTGCCAGCAGTACCAGGATAGGGAGCTCCTACAATGAGCAGTACTTC	CASSTRIGSSYNEQYF
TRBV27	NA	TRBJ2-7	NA	TGTGCCAGCAGTTGGGATAGTCACTCCTACAATGAGCAGTACTTC	CASSWDSHSYNEQYF
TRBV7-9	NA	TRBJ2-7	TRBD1	TGTGCCAGCAGCCCCACGACAGGGCTCTACGAGCAGTACTTC	CASSPTTGLYEQYF
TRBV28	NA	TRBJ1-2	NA	TGTGCCGGAGGGCAGGGCTCCTATGGCTACACCTTC	CAGGQGSYGYTF
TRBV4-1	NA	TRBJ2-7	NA	TGCGCCAGCAGCCAAGACTCCATCGGAGGCTACGAGCAGTACTTC	CASSQDSIGGYEQYF
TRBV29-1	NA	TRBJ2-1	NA	TGCAGCGTTGAGGGTCTCACTTCCTACAATGAGCAGTTCTTC	CSVEGLTSYNEQFF
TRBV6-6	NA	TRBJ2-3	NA	TGTGCCAGCAGACAGGCCGGCACAGATACGCAGTATTTT	CASRQAGTDTQYF
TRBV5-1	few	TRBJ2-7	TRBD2	TGCGCCAGCAGCATCACTAGCGGAAAAAGCTCCTACGAGCAGTACTTC	CASSITSGKSSYEQYF
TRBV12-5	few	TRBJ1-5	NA	TGTGCTAGTGGTTTGGCAGGGTCTCAGCCCCAGCATTTT	CASGLAGSQPQHF
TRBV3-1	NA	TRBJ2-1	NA	TGTGCCAGCAGGCTAAACGGGATCTCCTACAATGAGCAGTTCTTC	CASRLNGISYNEQFF
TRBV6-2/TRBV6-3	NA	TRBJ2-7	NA	TGTGCCAGCAGCTGGGGTAGTTCCCCCTACGAGCAGTACTTC	CASSWGSSPYEQYF
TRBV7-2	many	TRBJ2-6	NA	TGTGCCAGCAGCCCAGGACCTGCCTCTGGGGCCAACGTCCTGACTTTC	CASSPGPASGANVLTF
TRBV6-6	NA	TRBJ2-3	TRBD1	TGTGCCAGCAGTGGGGGGACAGGGCTTAGCACAGATACGCAGTATTTT	CASSGGTGLSTDTQYF
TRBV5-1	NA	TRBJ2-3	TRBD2	TGCGCCAGCAGCTTGGCCACTAGCGGGGGGACAGATACGCAGTATTTT	CASSLATSGGTDTQYF
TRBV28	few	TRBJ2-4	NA	TGTGCCAGCAGTAAACAGGGTGGCTGGTACATTCAGTACTTC	CASSKQGGWYIQYF
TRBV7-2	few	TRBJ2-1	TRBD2	TGTGCCAGCAGCTTAGACGCTAGCGGGGGCTCCTACAATGAGCAGTTCTTC	CASSLDASGGSYNEQFF
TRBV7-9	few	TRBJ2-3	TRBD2	TGTGCCAGCAGCTCTCCACGGGAGGCGGGCACAGATACGCAGTATTTT	CASSSPREAGTDTQYF
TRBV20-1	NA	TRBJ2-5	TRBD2	TGCAGTGCTGCTACCTCTTGGACTAGCGGCATAGGGACCCAGTACTTC	CSAATSWTSGIGTQYF
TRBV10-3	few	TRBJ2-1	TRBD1	TGTGCCATCGCCGGGACAGTCTACAATGAGCAGTTCTTC	CAIAGTVYNEQFF
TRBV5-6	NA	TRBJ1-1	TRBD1	TGTGCCAGCAGCTTGGAGACAGGGTACACTGAAGCTTTCTTT	CASSLETGYTEAFF
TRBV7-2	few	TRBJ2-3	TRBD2	TGTGCCAGCAGCTTAACCGGGACTAGCGGGGGGACGCAGTATTTT	CASSLTGTSGGTQYF
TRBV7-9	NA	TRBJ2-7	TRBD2	TGTGCCAGCAGCTTAGCTCGTCCCGGGACTAGCGGGAGTGTCAACGAGCAGTACTTC	CASSLARPGTSGSVNEQYF
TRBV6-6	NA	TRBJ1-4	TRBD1	TGTGCCAGCACCGAACCGGGACAGGGGTACGAAAAACTGTTTTTT	CASTEPGQGYEKLFF
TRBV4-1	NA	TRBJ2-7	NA	TGCGCCAGCAGCCAAGTCTGGGGCAAGGATGAGCAGTACTTC	CASSQVWGKDEQYF
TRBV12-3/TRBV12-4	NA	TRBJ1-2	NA	TGTGCCAGCAGTTTAGGGCCCCCGGCTAACTATGGCTACACCTTC	CASSLGPPANYGYTF
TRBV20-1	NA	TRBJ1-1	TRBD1	TGCAGTGCTAGCCCAGGGGGACGGCACACTGAAGCTTTCTTT	CSASPGGRHTEAFF
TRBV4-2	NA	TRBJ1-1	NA	TGTGCCAGCAGCCAAAGGGACTACACCGAAGCTTTCTTT	CASSQRDYTEAFF
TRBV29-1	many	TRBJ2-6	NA	TGCAGCGTTGCAGGGAGCTCTGGGGCCAACGTCCTGACTTTC	CSVAGSSGANVLTF
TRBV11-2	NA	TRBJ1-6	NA	TGTGCCAGCAGCGCCGACCGGGATTCACCCCTCCACTTT	CASSADRDSPLHF
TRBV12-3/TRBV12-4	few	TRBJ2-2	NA	TGTGCCAGCAGTAGAGACAGGGAGGGGTACACCGGGGAGCTGTTTTTT	CASSRDREGYTGELFF
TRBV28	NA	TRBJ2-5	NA	TGTGCCAGCAGCCCCGGCCATGTCGGTCGAGAGACCCAGTACTTC	CASSPGHVGRETQYF
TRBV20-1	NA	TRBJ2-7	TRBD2	TGCAGTGCAACTAGCGGGGGGGTCTACGAGCAGTACTTC	CSATSGGVYEQYF
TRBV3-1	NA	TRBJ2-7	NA	TGTGCCAGCAGCCAAGAGCGTGCCGAGCAGTACTTC	CASSQERAEQYF
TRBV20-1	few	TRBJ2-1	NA	TGCAGTGCTAGAGACCGAATCTCCGACATCCGAGGATCCTACAATGAGCAGTTCTTC	CSARDRISDIRGSYNEQFF
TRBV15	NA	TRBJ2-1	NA	TGTGCCACCAGCTACACCGGTGGGGGTGAGCAGTTCTTC	CATSYTGGGEQFF